The next 11 T cell receptor beta chains were all read from a single sample in a study of T cell changes during pregnancy in multiple sclerosis. Repertoires were generated with immunoSEQ multiplex PCR, while TCRdb's copy carries only in-frame clones and drops some. The sample has under 75,000 clones, approximately 93% seen once. The sample was CD8+ T cells from peripheral blood mononuclear cells, taken in the second trimester of pregnancy. These receptor sequences come from a female donor with multiple sclerosis, enrolled in a pregnancy study.

V gene TRBV9 combines with J gene TRBJ2-1; possible D gene TRBD2, 5 bases. From germline, CDR1 is SGDLS and CDR2 YYNGEE. The CDR3 is 20 residues long. V lost 2 bases and J lost 1, with 25 bases in between. The CDR3 DNA is TGTGCCAGCAGCGTCGTAAGTTCGGGGATGGCGGACCGATCCTACAATGAGCAGTTCTTC. Translation: CASSVVSSGMADRSYNEQFF.

The table lists this clone with a few counts. The chain is built from TRBV19 and TRBJ1-2; a possible D gene is TRBD1 (5 bases). The CDR3 totals 14 residues. Germline lookup yields CDR1 LNHDA and CDR2 SQIVND (reference sequence). Trimming removed 6 bases from V and 7 bases from J, with 18 bases in between. This CDR3 reads CASRSDSSQPGYTF. The DNA of the CDR3 is TGTGCCAGTAGGAGCGACAGCTCCCAGCCTGGCTACACCTTC.

The chain joins TRBV27 to TRBJ2-1; D not certain. Trimming removed 0 bases at V and 2 bases at J, with 11 bases between. There are 16 residues in the CDR3. The germline V gene has CDR1 MNHEY and CDR2 SMNVEV (reference sequence). The CDR3 protein is CASSLSVPNTYNEQFF. The CDR3 bases are TGTGCCAGCAGTTTATCGGTTCCCAACACCTACAATGAGCAGTTCTTC.

In regard to this clone: An end of the junction differs from the germline gene, which may be a read error. V usage is TRBV30 and J usage is TRBJ2-1; 11 nucleotides match TRBD1. Germline V gene sequence: CDR1 GTSNPN, CDR2 SVGIG (reference sequence). This CDR3 has 15 amino acids. CDR3 in DNA: TGTGCCTGGGAAGCCGGGACAGGGGGGGAGAATGGGCAGTTCTTC. Translation gives CAWEAGTGGENGQFF.

This chain uses TRBV2 with TRBJ1-1; a weak D match, TRBD1 (5 bases). The CDR3 totals 13 residues. Trimming pared 4 bases from V and 1 base from J, leaving 7 bases between. CDR1 is SNHLY and CDR2 is FYNNEI in the germline V gene. CDR3 coding DNA: TGTGCCAGCAGTGCAGACAGGAACACTGAAGCTTTCTTT. Translated: CASSADRNTEAFF.

The chain is built from TRBV27 and TRBJ2-7; TRBD2 matches at 9 bases. The CDR3 covers 15 residues. The germline V gene has CDR1 MNHEY and CDR2 SMNVEV (reference sequence). J gave up 6 bases and V 2 bases, and 8 bases lay outside the gene matches. The CDR3 sequence is CASSLAGGISREQYF. Written as DNA, the CDR3 is TGTGCCAGCAGTTTAGCGGGAGGGATTTCGCGCGAGCAGTACTTC.

In its sample, this clone was seen a few times. The junction does not match germline at one end; this may be a read error. The chain employs TRBV4-3 and TRBJ1-4; TRBD1 is a possible D gene (5 bases). The germline gives CDR1 LGHNA, CDR2 YSLEER. This CDR3 has 13 residues. CDR3 sequence reads: CASSQDGAAFPHF. CDR3 sequence (DNA): TGCGCCAGCAGCCAAGATGGGGCCGCATTCCCCCATTTT.

The gene calls are TRBV5-5 and TRBJ2-1; D possibly corresponds to TRBD2 (6 bases). The CDR3 sequence is 17 residues long. Germline V lookup: CDR1 SGHKS, CDR2 YYEKEE (reference sequence). V shed 0 bases and J shed 7 bases, with 20 bases lying between them. CDR3 region: CASSLEGTGGSGNEQFF. In DNA, the CDR3 is TGTGCCAGCAGCTTGGAGGGGACTGGCGGAAGTGGGAATGAGCAGTTCTTC.

The V call is TRBV30, the J call TRBJ2-1; 8 bases are a match to TRBD2. Germline lookup yields CDR1 GTSNPN and CDR2 SVGIG (reference sequence). The V and J ends lost 0 bases and 6 bases, in that order; junction bases with no gene match: 19. The CDR3 is made up of 19 amino acids. The CDR3: CAWSVSEFHPSGWSNEQFF. In nucleotides, the CDR3 is TGTGCCTGGAGTGTCTCAGAATTTCACCCTAGCGGGTGGTCCAATGAGCAGTTCTTC.

The CDR3 spells CASSLTGGVYGYTF. The CDR3, as DNA: TGTGCCAGCAGCTTGACAGGGGGAGTCTATGGCTACACCTTC. This chain connects TRBV11-2 to TRBJ1-2, with 9 bases fitting TRBD1. Unmatched junction bases numbered 3, after V lost 3 bases and J lost 4 bases. Germline lookup yields CDR1 SGHAT and CDR2 FQNNGV. This CDR3 is 14 amino acids long.

This sequence joins TRBV7-9 and TRBJ2-7, with D possibly TRBD1 on 6 matching bases. The CDR3 length is 13 residues. Germline-derived CDR1 and CDR2 are SEHNR and FQNEAQ (reference sequence). V shed 6 bases and J shed 1 base, with 10 bases lying between them. The CDR3 DNA follows: TGTGCCAGCAGAGATACAGGGTCCTACGAGCAGTACTTC. Amino acids: CASRDTGSYEQYF. Complete variable domain (other parts from reference TRBV7-9 and TRBJ2-7): DTGVSQNPRHKITKRGQNVTFRCDPISEHNRLYWYRQTLGQGPEFLTYFQNEAQLEKSRLLSDRFSAERPKGSFSTLEIQRTEQGDSAMYLCASRDTGSYEQYFGPGTRLTVT.